Below, one TCR beta chain is given with its context. No antigen is known for it. Regarding time point: baseline pretreatment blood. Treatment noted: 15 Gy SBRT to primary tumor, nephrectomy 4 weeks later. After SBRT, blood was collected at 2 and 4 weeks, plus baseline. Clear cell pathology was present in this patient's renal cell carcinoma. This record belongs to a study of radiation and T cells in renal cell carcinoma. Study observations and caveats: Without pretreatment biopsies, baseline tumor clonotype presence was undetermined. In blood, top tumor clones expanded by 2 weeks, shrinking by 4.

This CDR3 spans 15 amino acids. The germline V gene has CDR1 SGHNT and CDR2 YENEEA. Deletions cut 3 bases from V and 1 base from J, with 12 bases between. Profiled with immunoSEQ multiplex PCR; TCRdb holds only in-frame clones, not every one. The table shows some 140,000 clones, with about 88% occurring only once. The material was blood, obtained from a patient whose treatment included radiotherapy and nephrectomy. This sequence was found in a woman in her forties or fifties with renal cell carcinoma. V gene TRBV11-3 combines with J gene TRBJ2-5; TRBD1 is a possible D gene (6 bases). CDR3 sequence: CASSFGQGRQETQYF. The CDR3 DNA is TGTGCCAGCAGCTTCGGGCAGGGGCGCCAAGAGACCCAGTACTTC.